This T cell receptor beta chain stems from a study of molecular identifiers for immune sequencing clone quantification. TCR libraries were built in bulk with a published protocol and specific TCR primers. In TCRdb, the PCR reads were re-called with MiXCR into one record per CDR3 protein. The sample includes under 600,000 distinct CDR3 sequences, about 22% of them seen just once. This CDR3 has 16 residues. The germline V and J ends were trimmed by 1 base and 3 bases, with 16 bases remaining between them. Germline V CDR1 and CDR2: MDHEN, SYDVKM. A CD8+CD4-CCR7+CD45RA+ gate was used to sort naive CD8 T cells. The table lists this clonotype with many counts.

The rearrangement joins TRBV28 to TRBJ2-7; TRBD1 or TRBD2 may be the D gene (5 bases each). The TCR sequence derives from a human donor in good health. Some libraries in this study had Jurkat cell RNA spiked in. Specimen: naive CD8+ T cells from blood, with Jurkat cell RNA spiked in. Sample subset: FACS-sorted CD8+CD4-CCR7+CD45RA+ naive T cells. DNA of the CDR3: TGTGCCAGCAGTTTATTCGAGGGGCAGATTGACTACGAGCAGTACTTC. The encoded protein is CASSLFEGQIDYEQYF.